This entry features one T cell receptor (beta chain) sequence. V lost 5 bases to trimming and J lost 7 bases, with 11 bases between them. From germline, CDR1 is SEHNR and CDR2 FQNEAQ (reference sequence). The CDR3 has 12 residues. Sequencing was performed with immunoSEQ multiplex PCR; in TCRdb, only in-frame clones are kept and a portion is missing. The sample records over 250,000 clones, about four fifths being singletons. The data derive from a study of blood T cell repertoires in COVID-19. Study overall: The United States, Italy and Spain were the sources of the acute and convalescent COVID-19 samples.

The sequenced sample was peripheral blood. This chain uses TRBV7-9 with TRBJ1-1, with D possibly being TRBD1 (5 bases). The sequence was obtained from a woman in her forties or fifties who had recovered from COVID-19. DNA for the CDR3: TGTGCCAGCAGCCGGGGGGAGGGTGAAGCTTTCTTT. Translation: CASSRGEGEAFF.